These 17 T cell receptor beta chains were sequenced from one sample in a study of vaccination effects on CD4 cells after COVID-19. Data came from immunoSEQ multiplex PCR; TCRdb stores just in-frame clones and leaves some out. The sample shows 20,000 to 30,000 clones, 77% of them seen only once. Sequencing in the ViraFEST assay came after antigen-specific CD4+ T cells had been expanded with viral peptide pools, which were used to stimulate PBMC. Researchers isolated CD4+ T cells once approximately ten days of culture had elapsed. The person acquired a PCR-confirmed SARS-CoV-2 infection between March and December 2020. No antigen is known for these receptors. The source material was CD4+ T cells from PBMCs cultured with HCoV-NL63 spike peptides, sampled before COVID-19 vaccination. The receptors derive from a human donor who had a prior SARS-CoV-2 infection.

V gene TRBV2 combines with J gene TRBJ2-3; either TRBD1 or TRBD2 may supply D (7 bases each). V dropped 6 bases and J dropped 0 bases, with 19 bases sitting between them. The germline CDR1 and CDR2 sequences are SNHLY and FYNNEI. This CDR3 comprises 17 residues. In DNA, the CDR3 is TGTGCCAGCAGGGGAGGGGGCGTGGTGACTAGCACAGATACGCAGTATTTT. Its protein is CASRGGGVVTSTDTQYF.

The chain uses TRBV3-1 (or the pseudogene TRBV3-2) and TRBJ2-5, with D possibly being TRBD1 or TRBD2 (5 bases each). The V gene's germline CDR1 is LGHDT and CDR2 YNNKEL (reference sequence). Trimming removed 3 bases at V and 2 bases at J, with 7 bases between. The CDR3 is made up of 13 amino acids. The CDR3 is CASSQGVQETQYF. CDR3 sequence (DNA): TGTGCCAGCAGCCAGGGGGTTCAAGAGACCCAGTACTTC.

The chain couples TRBV6-5 to TRBJ2-3; 7 bases line up with TRBD1. The CDR3 contains 13 residues. Germline values: CDR1 MNHEY, CDR2 SVGAGI. The ends lost 6 bases at V and 0 bases at J; junction bases unmatched: 0. The CDR3 reads CASRGQSTDTQYF. Written as DNA, the CDR3 is TGTGCCAGCAGGGGACAGAGCACAGATACGCAGTATTTT.

V usage is TRBV5-1 and J usage is TRBJ2-3; 14 bases match TRBD2. The junction had 6 bases not matched to a gene; V was cut back by 4 bases and J by 2 bases. The CDR3 is 17 amino acids. CDR1 SGHRS and CDR2 YFSETQ come from the germline V gene. The CDR3 here is CASSARLAGGSTDTQYF. CDR3 nucleotides: TGCGCCAGCAGCGCCCGACTAGCGGGAGGGTCCACAGATACGCAGTATTTT.

The genes are TRBV5-1 and TRBJ1-2; D is possibly TRBD1 (5 bases). Trimming removed 1 base at V and 0 bases at J, with 31 bases between. Germline V lookup: CDR1 SGHRS, CDR2 YFSETQ. This CDR3 region has 22 residues. The CDR3 DNA sequence: TGCGCCAGCAGCTTGCGAACGGAACAGGACCGTTTGTTGTTGTCCTCTAACTATGGCTACACCTTC. Translated, it gives CASSLRTEQDRLLLSSNYGYTF.

The V gene is TRBV11-2, the J gene TRBJ2-5; 9 bases align to TRBD1. V shed 5 bases, J shed 5 bases, and the junction held 6 bases outside the gene matches. CDR3 length equals 14 residues. Germline-derived CDR1 and CDR2 are SGHAT and FQNNGV. In DNA form, the CDR3 reads TGTGCCAGCAGCCCAAGAGGACAGGGGGAGACCCAGTACTTC. It encodes CASSPRGQGETQYF.

The rearrangement links TRBV6-6 to TRBJ1-5; D is ambiguous. CDR1 is MNHNY, CDR2 SVGAGI, per germline (reference sequence). The CDR3 runs 15 residues. The V end was cut by 0 bases, the J end by 2 bases, with 8 bases between. The CDR3, as DNA: TGTGCCAGCAGTTACTCGATACCTCGCAATCAGCCCCAGCATTTT. It translates to CASSYSIPRNQPQHF.

The V call is TRBV29-1, the J call TRBJ2-7, with 10 nucleotides matching TRBD2. V was clipped by 0 bases and J by 2 bases; unmatched bases: 7. Germline CDR1 is SQVTM and CDR2 is ANQGSEA. The CDR3 has 16 amino acids. DNA of the CDR3: TGCAGCGTTGAAGATCCCGAGCGGGAGGGACCCTACGAGCAGTACTTC. Translated, it gives CSVEDPEREGPYEQYF.

The genes are TRBV6-1 and TRBJ1-2, with a tentative D call TRBD1 (5 bases). CDR1 is MNHNS, CDR2 SASEGT, per germline. This CDR3 has 15 amino acids. V lost 2 bases and J 8 bases, leaving 18 bases between the germline ends. The CDR3 DNA sequence: TGTGCCAGCAGTGAACTCTTTCGGGCAGGGAAAGGCTACACCTTC. Amino acids: CASSELFRAGKGYTF.

This clone has a single count. This rearrangement joins TRBV6-5 to TRBJ2-7, with TRBD1 identical over 10 bases. The CDR3 spans 13 residues. Per the germline V gene, CDR1 is MNHEY and CDR2 is SVGAGI. With 6 bases clipped from V and 4 bases from J, the junction kept 3 bases outside the gene matches. CDR3 coding DNA: TGTGCCAGCAGAAGACAGGGGGCTTACGAGCAGTACTTC. Protein: CASRRQGAYEQYF.

This chain connects TRBV30 to TRBJ1-1; D is ambiguous. Trimming left V 2 bases short and J 0 bases short, with 13 bases between. The CDR3 has 15 amino acids. Germline CDR1 is GTSNPN and CDR2 is SVGIG (reference sequence). The CDR3 nucleotides are TGTGCCTGGAGTAAGGCGGGTTTCATGAACACTGAAGCTTTCTTT. Translating gives CAWSKAGFMNTEAFF. Variable domain in full (rest from reference TRBV30 and TRBJ1-1): SQTIHQWPATLVQPVGSPLSLECTVEGTSNPNLYWYRQAAGRGLQLLFYSVGIGQISSEVPQNLSASRPQDRQFILSSKKLLLSDSGFYLCAWSKAGFMNTEAFFGQGTRLTVV.

The V and J genes are TRBV19 and TRBJ1-2; the D gene is possibly TRBD1 (6 bases). The germline V gene has CDR1 LNHDA and CDR2 SQIVND (reference sequence). This CDR3 contains 14 residues. V was cut by 7 bases and J by 2 bases, with 14 bases left in between. The CDR3 spells CASIPGHQNYGYTF. The CDR3 DNA is TGTGCCAGTATCCCGGGACACCAAAACTATGGCTACACCTTC.

V usage is TRBV18 and J usage is TRBJ2-7; no definite D call. In germline, CDR1 is KGHSH, CDR2 LQKENI. CDR3 length: 14 residues. Trimming left V 0 bases short and J 7 bases short, with 13 bases between. The CDR3: CASSPPRNYGEQYF. DNA of the CDR3: TGTGCCAGCTCACCACCAAGAAACTACGGGGAGCAGTACTTC. Variable domain in full (rest from reference TRBV18 and TRBJ2-7): NAGVMQNPRHLVRRRGQEARLRCSPMKGHSHVYWYRQLPEEGLKFMVYLQKENIIDESGMPKERFSAEFPKEGPSILRIQQVVRGDSAAYFCASSPPRNYGEQYFGPGTRLTVT.

This clone was picked up a small number of times. The chain combines TRBV30 with TRBJ1-6; D gene unclear. V was clipped by 0 bases and J by 7 bases, with 10 bases between them. The germline V gene encodes CDR1 GTSNPN and CDR2 SVGIG (reference sequence). The CDR3 runs to 14 residues. The CDR3 DNA sequence: TGTGCCTGGAGTGTCGGCCTGCTGAATTCACCCCTCCACTTT. Translating it yields CAWSVGLLNSPLHF.

This chain links TRBV19 with TRBJ2-3; 10 nucleotides match TRBD2. Germline loops: CDR1 LNHDA, CDR2 SQIVND (reference sequence). Trimming at V came to 6 bases and at J to 1 base, leaving 7 bases not matched to a gene. CDR3 length: 16 residues. The CDR3 here is CASSAPSGGGTDTQYF. The CDR3 DNA reads TGTGCCAGTAGCGCGCCAAGCGGGGGGGGCACAGATACGCAGTATTTT.

The chain has TRBV5-1 and TRBJ1-3; a possible D gene is TRBD1 (5 bases). Germline V gene data show CDR1 as SGHRS and CDR2 as YFSETQ. V was shortened by 0 bases and J by 7 bases, with 17 bases between the two germline ends. The CDR3 sequence is 16 residues long. This chain's CDR3 is CASSLEEERGRNTIYF. CDR3 sequence (DNA): TGCGCCAGCAGCTTGGAAGAGGAGAGGGGTAGGAACACCATATATTTT.

This clone was seen once. This chain uses TRBV7-2 with TRBJ2-3; weak D call: TRBD2 (6 bases). The CDR3 has 16 amino acids. Between the trimmed V and J ends, which lost 1 base and 3 bases, there was a span of 14 bases. Germline CDR1 is SGHTA and CDR2 is FQGNSA. CDR3 in DNA: TGTGCCAGCAGCTTAGGGGCGGGACGTGTAACAGATACGCAGTATTTT. This encodes CASSLGAGRVTDTQYF.